The rows below give T cell receptor beta chains drawn from one sample of a study of cytomegalovirus exposure and HLA in healthy donors. Libraries were prepared by immunoSEQ multiplex PCR; TCRdb keeps only in-frame clonotypes and omits some of them. The sample yields 95,000 to 100,000 clones, 60% to 85% seen once. The source material was PBMCs. These TCRs come from a man aged 50 to 60 in good health and CMV-seronegative. Each CDR3 is given with its conserved first and last residue. The D gene is left open where the match is weak.

CDR3 protein	J gene	V gene	D gene
CASSSRAGGLYNEQFF	TRBJ2-1	TRBV28	TRBD2
CASSPTTGVMSGNTIYF	TRBJ1-3	TRBV28	TRBD1
CAAMGGAYEQYF	TRBJ2-7	TRBV30	TRBD2
CASSLVAEDTEAFF	TRBJ1-1	TRBV5-1	-
CASSLGASSYNEQFF	TRBJ2-1	TRBV5-1	-
CASSPGTGPYEQYF	-	TRBV5-1	TRBD1
CASDRGNQPQHF	TRBJ1-5	TRBV2	TRBD1
CASSTGGQVDTQYF	TRBJ2-3	TRBV19	TRBD2
CASSPWTGGELNTEAFF	TRBJ1-1	TRBV28	TRBD1
CASSISGATDTQYF	TRBJ2-3	TRBV7-2	TRBD2
CASSEGGRKTDTQYF	TRBJ2-3	TRBV2	-
CASSLEGNLGNTIYF	TRBJ1-3	TRBV5-8	-
CASSQGRTGAGYEQYF	-	TRBV4-1	TRBD1
CASSLGTSGHAGELFF	TRBJ2-2	TRBV11-3	TRBD2
CASSGRLDEQFF	TRBJ2-1	TRBV9	-
CAWSRTGYEQYF	TRBJ2-7	TRBV30	-
CASRGSNQPQHF	TRBJ1-5	TRBV6-1	-
CASSLGGRVYHEQYF	TRBJ2-7	TRBV5-6	TRBD2
CASRPTSGGRGSPLHF	TRBJ1-6	TRBV28	TRBD1
CASSQGATEAFF	TRBJ1-1	TRBV25-1	TRBD1
CASSQEAGTEAFF	TRBJ1-1	TRBV9	-
CASSTSSETQYF	TRBJ2-5	TRBV7-9	-
CASSIAGTGNYQETQYF	TRBJ2-5	TRBV19	TRBD1
CAWSTGALNTEAFF	TRBJ1-1	TRBV30	TRBD1
CASSFGAETQYF	TRBJ2-5	TRBV7-2	-
CASSRTGGAQETQYF	TRBJ2-5	TRBV11-2	-
CASSLQGTGGRTEAFF	TRBJ1-1	TRBV7-9	TRBD1
CASSHSIAGATDTQYF	TRBJ2-3	TRBV7-9	TRBD2
CASSINPGQGARGEQYF	TRBJ2-3	TRBV9	TRBD1
CASSLLAGGWSGAQYF	TRBJ2-5	TRBV5-6	TRBD2
CASSFGGTSGNTIYF	TRBJ1-3	TRBV28	-
CAWSGVRGTYGYTF	TRBJ1-2	TRBV30	TRBD1
CATSTSGTGLWSPLHF	TRBJ1-6	TRBV15	TRBD1
CASSLGQGYEKLFF	TRBJ1-4	TRBV5-1	TRBD1
CASKSTGSLNSPLHF	TRBJ1-6	TRBV2	-
CASSLAGGTQPQHF	TRBJ1-5	TRBV5-5	-
CARRRRGTIIDTQYF	TRBJ2-3	TRBV12-1	-
CASSPWAGLNTEAFF	TRBJ1-1	TRBV25-1	-